This T cell receptor beta chain comes out of a study of cytomegalovirus exposure and HLA in healthy donors. Trimming shortened V by 1 base and J by 10 bases, and 11 bases separated the two germline ends. This CDR3 has 14 residues. Germline values: CDR1 LNHNV, CDR2 YYDKDF (reference sequence). The PCR had 60 Vbeta and 13 Jbeta primers. The data were produced by immunoSEQ multiplex PCR, yet TCRdb's version contains in-frame clones alone and is incomplete. The table has 150,000 to 200,000 clones, roughly three quarters seen once; the top ten hold about 0.36%. The specimen was PBMCs. The clonotype originates from a male donor in good health and CMV-seropositive. J is TRBJ1-6 and V is TRBV15; D is ambiguous. The CDR3 sequence: CATSRGGLASPLHF. The CDR3 nucleotides are TGTGCCACCAGCAGAGGCGGATTGGCGTCACCCCTCCACTTT.